A few counts support the clone carrying this TCR beta chain. As yet, its antigen is unknown. MiXCR was run by TCRdb on the 5' RACE reads, yielding one entry per CDR3 protein. The repertoire holds more than 600,000 distinct CDR3 sequences, with 15% to 20% as singletons. This specimen belongs to a study of identical twins. Findings and caveats of the study: Where out-of-frame alpha sequences were twin-shared, they showed excess low generation probability.

The ends were cut back, 4 bases at V and 2 bases at J, with 17 bases in the middle. Germline-derived CDR1 and CDR2 are SEHNR and FQNEAQ (reference sequence). This CDR3 region has 16 residues. In addition, the sample was reused for a study of T cells expressing NK-cell markers. That source reports: It was sorted CD3+CD56+NKG2C+, CD3+CD56+NKG2C- and CD3+CD56-NKG2C+ T cells that supplied the TCR beta repertoires. Several experiments added an anti-gamma-delta TCR antibody to sort only alpha-beta TCR T cells. Topping the CD3+CD56-NKG2C+ fraction as well were these clonotypes, in several donors.

The TCR sequence derives from a woman aged 18-29 years in good health. This chain connects TRBV7-9 to TRBJ2-5; D may be TRBD2 (5 bases). The sequenced material came from PBMCs. The CDR3, as DNA: TGTGCCAGCAGCTCGTGGGTGGGAGCAACGCAAGAGACCCAGTACTTC. Translation: CASSSWVGATQETQYF.